What follows are 20 T cell receptor beta chains derived from one specimen sequenced in a study of blood T cell repertoires in COVID-19. Method: immunoSEQ multiplex PCR; TCRdb's copy keeps in-frame clones and lacks some. In the table there are about 400,000 clones, around 84% of which are singletons. Source material: peripheral blood. Every receptor here comes from a human donor in a cohort sampled during active COVID-19.

This rearrangement joins TRBV15 to TRBJ2-7; 7 bases line up with TRBD1. The J segment lost 5 bases and the V segment lost 2 bases, leaving 6 bases of the junction unmatched. This CDR3 comprises 14 residues. In germline, CDR1 is LNHNV, CDR2 YYDKDF (reference sequence). The CDR3 loop is CATSRPDREDEQYF. The CDR3 nucleotides read TGTGCCACCAGCAGACCCGACAGGGAAGACGAGCAGTACTTC.

The rearrangement links TRBV30 to TRBJ2-3; D gene ambiguous. Between the trimmed V and J ends, which lost 2 bases and 3 bases, there was a span of 9 bases. The CDR3 loop spans 13 amino acids. Germline-derived CDR1 and CDR2 are GTSNPN and SVGIG (reference sequence). In DNA, the CDR3 is TGTGCCTGGAGTCAGGTGGAAACAGATACGCAGTATTTT. It translates to CAWSQVETDTQYF.

The table lists this clone with a count of one. J is TRBJ2-1 and V is TRBV30, with D possibly TRBD1 on 6 matching bases. V lost 3 bases, J lost 0 bases, and 6 bases lay in between. From germline, CDR1 is GTSNPN and CDR2 SVGIG (reference sequence). This CDR3 region has 13 residues. The CDR3 nucleotides read TGTGCCTGGAGGGACAGCTCCTACAATGAGCAGTTCTTC. Translation gives CAWRDSSYNEQFF.

V and J are TRBV19 and TRBJ2-1, with 7 bases fitting TRBD1. This CDR3 spans 14 amino acids. Germline CDR1 reads LNHDA; CDR2 reads SQIVND (reference sequence). V trimming: 6 bases; J trimming: 2 bases; junction bases outside the gene matches: 4. The DNA of the CDR3 is TGTGCCAGTAGCCCGGACAGGACCTACAATGAGCAGTTCTTC. This translates into CASSPDRTYNEQFF.

The chain has TRBV7-9 and TRBJ2-1, with TRBD2 matching over 11 bases. Germline V gene sequence: CDR1 SEHNR, CDR2 FQNEAQ (reference sequence). The CDR3 is made up of 19 amino acids. V shed 2 bases and J 0 bases; nucleotides not matched to a gene: 9. The CDR3 sequence is CASSLRVAGGQSSYNEQFF. In DNA, the CDR3 is TGTGCCAGCAGCTTACGAGTAGCGGGGGGGCAGAGCTCCTACAATGAGCAGTTCTTC.

This clone was seen once. The J gene is TRBJ2-1, the V gene TRBV6-1, with TRBD2 matching 9 bases. Losses at the gene ends were 1 base for V and 3 bases for J; bases not matched to a gene: 10. This CDR3 contains 18 residues. CDR1 is MNHNS, CDR2 SASEGT, per germline. The CDR3 DNA is TGTGCCAGCAGTGAAGGGATAGGTAGCGGGGGCTACTACAATGAGCAGTTCTTC. Amino acids: CASSEGIGSGGYYNEQFF.

The rearrangement links TRBV6-5 to TRBJ2-2; 7 bases agree with TRBD1. CDR1 is MNHEY, CDR2 SVGAGI, per germline. The V segment lost 0 bases and the J segment 4 bases; nucleotides outside the gene matches: 2. The CDR3 contains 15 residues. The CDR3 bases are TGTGCCAGCAGTTACTCTACAGGGGTCACCGGGGAGCTGTTTTTT. Protein: CASSYSTGVTGELFF.

This clone has a handful of counts. CDR3 loop: CASSETRSGQGNFGEQYF. The CDR3 DNA reads as TGTGCCAGCAGTGAAACCCGCTCAGGACAGGGGAACTTTGGGGAGCAGTACTTC. This sequence joins TRBV25-1 and TRBJ2-7, with TRBD1 matching over 9 bases. The V segment lost 2 bases and the J segment 7 bases; nucleotides outside the gene matches: 18. Per germline, CDR1 MGHDK and CDR2 SYGVNS. The CDR3 covers 18 residues.

The rearrangement uses TRBV6-5 and TRBJ1-5; 7 positions match TRBD1. CDR1 MNHEY and CDR2 SVGAGI come from the germline V gene. With V trimmed by 0 bases and J by 7 bases, 9 bases remained unmatched. This CDR3 has 16 amino acids. In nucleotides, the CDR3 is TGTGCCAGCAGTTACTCCTCGACAGGGACCCAGCAGCCCCAGCATTTT. This sequence encodes CASSYSSTGTQQPQHF.

The gene calls are TRBV15 and TRBJ2-7; 13 bases line up with TRBD2. CDR3 length equals 14 residues. After removal of 6 bases from V and 5 bases from J, the junction contained 4 bases not matched to a gene. Per the germline V gene, CDR1 is LNHNV and CDR2 is YYDKDF (reference sequence). CDR3 in amino acids: CATRPGLAGHEQYF. CDR3 coding DNA: TGTGCCACCAGGCCGGGACTAGCGGGACACGAGCAGTACTTC.

This rearrangement joins TRBV20-1 to TRBJ1-5; D is possibly TRBD1 (5 bases). The V and J ends lost 3 bases and 5 bases respectively, with 11 bases between them. There are 13 residues in the CDR3. CDR1 and CDR2 from the germline V gene are DFQATT and SNEGSKA (reference sequence). The CDR3 is CSASGGDHQPQHF. In DNA, the CDR3 is TGCAGTGCTAGTGGGGGGGATCATCAGCCCCAGCATTTT.

J is TRBJ2-3 and V is TRBV28, with D hard to call. The CDR3 has 15 residues. CDR1 is MDHEN, CDR2 SYDVKM, per germline. Trimming removed 6 bases from V and 1 base from J, with 14 bases in between. This CDR3 reads CASSRRTSGTDTQYF. The CDR3 DNA reads TGTGCCAGCAGCCGCCGAACAAGCGGCACAGATACGCAGTATTTT.

This chain connects TRBV4-1 to TRBJ2-5; perhaps TRBD2 as D (6 bases). V dropped 5 bases and J dropped 7 bases, with 17 bases sitting between them. The CDR3 is made up of 14 amino acids. CDR1 and CDR2 from the germline V gene are MGHRA and YSYEKL. The CDR3 protein is CASSSHGREGTQYF. Written as DNA, the CDR3 is TGCGCCAGCAGCTCCCACGGGAGAGAGGGGACCCAGTACTTC.

The rearrangement uses TRBV7-2 and TRBJ2-1; D might be TRBD2 (5 bases). The V end lost 3 bases, the J end lost 4 bases, and 13 bases lay between the germline ends. From germline, CDR1 is SGHTA and CDR2 FQGNSA. The length of the CDR3 is 15 residues. In DNA, the CDR3 is TGTGCCAGCAGCTTCTCGGCTAGCCCTTACAATGAGCAGTTCTTC. It encodes CASSFSASPYNEQFF.

This chain connects TRBV28 to TRBJ2-3, with TRBD2 matching over 9 bases. The CDR3 contains 17 residues. V trimming: 3 bases; J trimming: 6 bases; junction bases outside the gene matches: 13. CDR1 MDHEN and CDR2 SYDVKM come from the germline V gene. The CDR3 bases are TGTGCCAGCAGTTTTAAGGCGGGAGGGCCCGACTTGGATACGCAGTATTTT. The encoded protein is CASSFKAGGPDLDTQYF.

J is TRBJ2-5 and V is TRBV28; TRBD1 aligns across 8 bases. Germline V gene lookup returns CDR1 MDHEN and CDR2 SYDVKM. Trimming cost V 5 bases and J 2 bases; bases outside gene matches: 7. This CDR3 is built from 15 residues. CDR3 in amino acids: CASSGDGQGQETQYF. The CDR3 DNA reads TGTGCCAGCAGTGGGGACGGACAGGGTCAAGAGACCCAGTACTTC.

The genes are TRBV30 and TRBJ2-1; possible D gene TRBD2, 6 bases. Germline CDR1 reads GTSNPN; CDR2 reads SVGIG (reference sequence). The CDR3 sequence is 16 residues long. With 3 bases removed from V and 4 bases from J, the gap between germline ends came to 19 bases. In nucleotides, the CDR3 is TGTGCCTGGAGCCCCTTCCTTGCGGGGCCATACAATGAGCAGTTCTTC. Amino acids: CAWSPFLAGPYNEQFF.

V and J are TRBV12-3 or TRBV12-4 and TRBJ1-3; D uncertain. Trimming removed 8 bases at V and 0 bases at J, with 8 bases between. This CDR3 comprises 13 residues. The CDR3 DNA is TGTGCCAGCGGCATTGACTCTGGAAACACCATATATTTT. This gives the protein CASGIDSGNTIYF.

The rearrangement uses TRBV9 and TRBJ2-7; TRBD1 agrees at 7 bases. The CDR3 runs to 14 residues. J gave up 3 bases and V 0 bases, and 3 bases lay outside the gene matches. The germline gives CDR1 SGDLS, CDR2 YYNGEE. The CDR3 DNA reads TGTGCCAGCAGCGTAGGGGACAGCGACTACGAGCAGTACTTC. This translates into CASSVGDSDYEQYF.

This clone was counted between two and nine times. The CDR3 sequence is CASTPPGGKAFF. The CDR3 DNA sequence: TGTGCCAGCACCCCACCGGGGGGGAAGGCTTTCTTT. The chain carries TRBV6-5 and TRBJ1-1, with D tentatively TRBD1 (5 bases). CDR1 is MNHEY and CDR2 is SVGAGI in the germline V gene. V gave up 7 bases and J gave up 11 bases, with 17 bases separating them. The CDR3 spans 12 residues.